Below, 30 T cell receptor beta chains from the same sample are listed, as sequenced in a study of shared T cell receptors in the human thymus. Only in-frame clones appear in the TCRdb table, and some are missing; sequencing was by immunoSEQ multiplex PCR. The data show hundreds of thousands of clones, approximately 90% seen once. The same specimen was also included in a second study, on human thymus T cells.

Sequencing input: thymocytes. These receptors all come from a boy younger than two with a congenital heart defect.

V is TRBV4-2 and J is TRBJ1-1; D uncertain. The CDR3 spans 16 residues. The germline V gene encodes CDR1 LGHNA and CDR2 YNFKEQ. V dropped 0 bases and J dropped 3 bases, with 14 bases sitting between them. CDR3 nucleotide sequence: TGTGCCAGCAGCCAAGATAAAAGGAGAAGGTACACTGAAGCTTTCTTT. This sequence encodes CASSQDKRRRYTEAFF.

The CDR3 spells CASSQDPWREGHEQFF. The CDR3 nucleotides read TGTGCCAGCAGCCAAGATCCCTGGCGGGAGGGCCATGAGCAGTTCTTC. V usage is TRBV14 and J usage is TRBJ2-1; 9 bases are shared with TRBD2. The CDR3 contains 16 residues. Per the germline V gene, CDR1 is SGHDN and CDR2 is FVKESK. V gave up 0 bases and J gave up 8 bases; unmatched junction bases: 8.

In its sample, this clone was seen once. DNA for the CDR3: TGTGCCAGTAGTACCACACCTTACAATGAGCAGTTCTTC. Encoded protein: CASSTTPYNEQFF. The V gene is TRBV19, the J gene TRBJ2-1; D remains unclear. Trimming removed 4 bases at V and 4 bases at J, with 8 bases between. Germline values: CDR1 LNHDA, CDR2 SQIVND (reference sequence). The CDR3 is 13 residues long.

V gene TRBV28 combines with J gene TRBJ1-1; 8 nucleotides line up with TRBD1. V was pared by 5 bases and J by 3 bases, with 11 bases of the junction left unmatched. Germline V lookup: CDR1 MDHEN, CDR2 SYDVKM. The CDR3 runs to 16 residues. This chain's CDR3 is CASSPLDREGDTEAFF. In DNA form, the CDR3 reads TGTGCCAGCAGTCCCTTGGACAGGGAGGGGGACACTGAAGCTTTCTTT. The full variable domain, completed using reference TRBV28 and TRBJ1-1, is DVKVTQSSRYLVKRTGEKVFLECVQDMDHENMFWYRQDPGLGLRLIYFSYDVKMKEKGDIPEGYSVSREKKERFSLILESASTNQTSMYLCASSPLDREGDTEAFFGQGTRLTVV.

DNA for the CDR3: TGTGCCAGTAGTATGAAGGACAGAGAGACCCAGTACTTC. The encoded protein is CASSMKDRETQYF. This rearrangement joins TRBV19 to TRBJ2-5; a possible D gene is TRBD1 (6 bases). CDR1 and CDR2 (germline): LNHDA, SQIVND (reference sequence). Trimming took off 3 bases at V and 4 bases at J, with 9 bases between the two ends. This CDR3 region has 13 residues. Variable domain in full (rest from reference TRBV19 and TRBJ2-5): DGGITQSPKYLFRKEGQNVTLSCEQNLNHDAMYWYRQDPGQGLRLIYYSQIVNDFQKGDIAEGYSVSREKKESFPLTVTSAQKNPTAFYLCASSMKDRETQYFGPGTRLLVL.

The V call is TRBV28, the J call TRBJ1-2; D is possibly TRBD1 (5 bases). Germline CDR1 and CDR2: MDHEN and SYDVKM. V shed 2 bases and J shed 7 bases, with 11 bases lying between them. The CDR3 extends over 13 amino acids. The DNA for the CDR3 is TGTGCCAGCAGTTTAGGAGGGGTCGGTGGCTACACCTTC. It translates to CASSLGGVGGYTF.

The chain combines TRBV2 with TRBJ2-3, with 12 bases aligning to TRBD2. Germline assignment: CDR1 SNHLY and CDR2 FYNNEI. V shed 8 bases and J 5 bases; nucleotides not matched to a gene: 11. The CDR3 totals 16 residues. CDR3 nucleotides: TGTGCCAGCCGCGGACTAGCGGGGTGGGGGGTAGATACGCAGTATTTT. The encoded protein is CASRGLAGWGVDTQYF.

This chain uses TRBV19 with TRBJ2-1; TRBD2 is a possible D gene (6 bases). V was clipped by 5 bases and J by 6 bases, with 11 bases between them. CDR3 length: 13 amino acids. Germline V gives CDR1 LNHDA, CDR2 SQIVND (reference sequence). The CDR3: CASSWLSGNEQFF. CDR3 DNA sequence: TGTGCCAGTAGTTGGCTTAGCGGCAATGAGCAGTTCTTC.

V usage is TRBV4-3 and J usage is TRBJ2-1; tentative D call: TRBD2 (6 bases). CDR3 size: 17 residues. V lost 1 base and J lost 4, with 17 bases in between. The V gene's germline CDR1 is LGHNA and CDR2 YSLEER. The CDR3 nucleotides read TGCGCCAGCAGCCAAGGGTCTTGGCGGGGTACTTACAATGAGCAGTTCTTC. Translation: CASSQGSWRGTYNEQFF.

V usage is TRBV9 and J usage is TRBJ1-4; the D is unclear. The V gene's germline CDR1 is SGDLS and CDR2 YYNGEE. The CDR3 totals 14 residues. Trimming cost V 0 bases and J 4 bases, with 7 bases left between them. The DNA of the CDR3 is TGTGCCAGCAGCGTAGCCGGGGATAATGAAAAACTGTTTTTT. It specifies CASSVAGDNEKLFF. The full variable domain, in which reference TRBV9 and TRBJ1-4 provide the parts outside the CDR3, is DSGVTQTPKHLITATGQRVTLRCSPRSGDLSVYWYQQSLDQGLQFLIQYYNGEERAKGNILERFSAQQFPDLHSELNLSSLELGDSALYFCASSVAGDNEKLFFGSGTQLSVL.

The V call is TRBV29-1, the J call TRBJ2-6, with 10 bases aligning to TRBD1. V lost 1 base to trimming and J lost 0 bases; unmatched junction nucleotides: 3. The CDR3 length is 17 residues. Germline CDR1 SQVTM, CDR2 ANQGSEA. CDR3 sequence: CSVEGDRGVSGANVLTF. The CDR3 bases are TGCAGCGTTGAAGGGGACAGGGGAGTCTCTGGGGCCAACGTCCTGACTTTC.

This rearrangement joins TRBV5-6 to TRBJ2-3; 14 nucleotides match TRBD2. Trimming took 3 bases from V and 4 from J; bases not matched to a gene: 7. Germline-derived CDR1 and CDR2 are SGHDT and YYEEEE. The CDR3 sequence is 17 residues long. This CDR3 reads CASSSRTSGRSADTQYF. The CDR3 DNA sequence: TGTGCCAGCAGCTCAAGGACTAGCGGGAGGTCGGCAGATACGCAGTATTTT.

Comment on this clone: A junction end diverges from the germline sequence, so it may reflect a read error. The DNA of the CDR3 is TGTGCCAGCAGCCTAGAAACAGGGACGAACACTGAAGCTTTCTTT. Translated: CASSLETGTNTEAFF. The chain recombines TRBV11-2 with TRBJ1-1; possibly TRBD1 for D (6 bases). Per germline, CDR1 SGHAT and CDR2 FQNNGV. The CDR3 has 15 residues.

This clone was seen a single time. The chain employs TRBV12-5 and TRBJ2-7, with D maybe TRBD2 (6 bases). CDR1 is LGHNT and CDR2 is FRNRAP in the germline V gene. The CDR3 sequence is 15 residues long. Trimming removed 3 bases at V and 4 bases at J, with 16 bases between. The CDR3, as DNA: TGTGCTAGTGGTTTCCGACTAGATGGTTTGTACGAGCAGTACTTC. Encoded protein: CASGFRLDGLYEQYF.

The genes are TRBV14 and TRBJ2-7; 9 bases match TRBD2. Trimming removed 5 bases from V and 0 bases from J; junction bases left unmatched: 17. CDR3 length: 19 residues. Germline-derived CDR1 and CDR2 are SGHDN and FVKESK. The CDR3 sequence: CASSSKGSPSSGISYEQYF. As DNA, the CDR3 is TGTGCCAGCAGCTCAAAGGGTTCGCCGTCTAGCGGGATCTCCTACGAGCAGTACTTC.

A single count supports this clone. The chain couples TRBV2 to TRBJ1-2; the D gene is possibly TRBD1 (6 bases). Germline CDR1 reads SNHLY; CDR2 reads FYNNEI. Trimming cost V 1 base and J 1 base, with 7 bases left between them. The CDR3 totals 14 residues. The CDR3 DNA sequence: TGTGCCAGCAGTGAAGGGGGACATAACTATGGCTACACCTTC. It translates to CASSEGGHNYGYTF. Complete variable domain (other parts from reference TRBV2 and TRBJ1-2): EPEVTQTPSHQVTQMGQEVILRCVPISNHLYFYWYRQILGQKVEFLVSFYNNEISEKSEIFDDQFSVERPDGSNFTLKIRSTKLEDSAMYFCASSEGGHNYGYTFGSGTRLTVV.

V is TRBV7-8 and J is TRBJ1-5, with D perhaps TRBD1 (5 bases). Germline loops: CDR1 SGHVS, CDR2 FQNEAQ. The ends were cut back, 1 base at V and 2 bases at J, with 15 bases in the middle. The CDR3 has 17 amino acids. The CDR3 region is CASSLGWGREGNQPQHF. The CDR3 coding sequence is TGTGCCAGCAGCTTAGGTTGGGGCAGGGAGGGCAATCAGCCCCAGCATTTT.

The chain employs TRBV6-5 and TRBJ1-1, with D perhaps matching TRBD1 (5 bases). V was pared by 5 bases and J by 4 bases, with 11 bases between. This CDR3 is built from 13 residues. Germline CDR1 is MNHEY and CDR2 is SVGAGI. The CDR3 sequence: CASSPGFSTEAFF. DNA of the CDR3: TGTGCCAGCAGTCCAGGGTTTTCCACTGAAGCTTTCTTT.

The CDR3: CASSSAIREGQETQYF. The CDR3 region has the DNA TGTGCCAGCAGTAGCGCAATTCGGGAAGGGCAAGAGACCCAGTACTTC. The V gene is TRBV28, the J gene TRBJ2-5; D is possibly TRBD2 (5 bases). The ends were cut back, 5 bases at V and 2 bases at J, with 18 bases in the middle. This CDR3 has 16 amino acids. Germline CDR1 reads MDHEN; CDR2 reads SYDVKM.

This chain links TRBV7-8 with TRBJ1-5; D unclear. The CDR3 runs 16 residues. Germline CDR1 reads SGHVS; CDR2 reads FQNEAQ. Trimming left V 1 base short and J 7 bases short, with 17 bases between. In DNA form, the CDR3 reads TGTGCCAGCAGCTTAGTTCTTGGGCAGACCGACCAGCCCCAGCATTTT. This codes for CASSLVLGQTDQPQHF.

The V and J genes are TRBV5-4 and TRBJ2-3, with D unclear. The germline V and J ends were trimmed by 0 bases and 2 bases, with 7 bases remaining between them. Germline values: CDR1 SGHNT, CDR2 YYREEE (reference sequence). The CDR3 has 14 residues. The CDR3 nucleotides read TGTGCCAGCAGCTTGGGGGCTCCCACAGATACGCAGTATTTT. Translating gives CASSLGAPTDTQYF.

J is TRBJ1-1 and V is TRBV11-2; D possibly corresponds to TRBD1 (6 bases). The germline gives CDR1 SGHAT, CDR2 FQNNGV. CDR3 length equals 15 residues. Trimming took 4 bases from V and 0 from J, leaving 12 bases between them. The CDR3 nucleotides read TGTGCCAGCAGCTCGAAAGGACAGATGAACACTGAAGCTTTCTTT. It is translated as CASSSKGQMNTEAFF.

V is TRBV2 and J is TRBJ2-2; TRBD1 agrees at 8 bases. The CDR3 consists of 17 residues. Germline CDR1 and CDR2: SNHLY and FYNNEI. Trimming cost V 1 base and J 2 bases; bases outside gene matches: 6. For the CDR3, the DNA is TGTGCCAGCAGTGAAGAGGGACAGGCCTCTAACACCGGGGAGCTGTTTTTT. This codes for CASSEEGQASNTGELFF. The full variable domain, completed using reference TRBV2 and TRBJ2-2, is EPEVTQTPSHQVTQMGQEVILRCVPISNHLYFYWYRQILGQKVEFLVSFYNNEISEKSEIFDDQFSVERPDGSNFTLKIRSTKLEDSAMYFCASSEEGQASNTGELFFGEGSRLTVL.

V usage is TRBV27 and J usage is TRBJ2-7; perhaps TRBD2 as D (6 bases). CDR1 and CDR2 (germline): MNHEY, SMNVEV (reference sequence). The CDR3 extends over 16 amino acids. V lost 6 bases and J 2 bases, leaving 20 bases between the germline ends. The CDR3 nucleotides are TGTGCCAGCAGCCGAAGGGCCGCGGGGAGCGCCTACGAGCAGTACTTC. It encodes CASSRRAAGSAYEQYF.

The rearrangement joins TRBV6-5 to TRBJ1-1, with D possibly being TRBD1 (6 bases). Trimming left V 8 bases short and J 11 bases short, with 21 bases between. The CDR3 contains 13 residues. Germline V CDR1 and CDR2: MNHEY, SVGAGI. The CDR3 loop reads CASAYMATGEAFF. The CDR3 DNA follows: TGTGCCAGCGCATATATGGCGACAGGCGAGGCTTTCTTT.

J is TRBJ2-3 and V is TRBV5-6; 10 bases match TRBD2. Germline CDR1 is SGHDT and CDR2 is YYEEEE. This CDR3 contains 19 residues. V was clipped by 0 bases and J by 0 bases; unmatched bases: 10. CDR3 residues: CASSLAEREGALSTDTQYF. The CDR3 bases are TGTGCCAGCAGCTTGGCCGAGCGGGAGGGGGCCCTTAGCACAGATACGCAGTATTTT.

The V gene is TRBV5-5, the J gene TRBJ1-2; 8 bases are a match to TRBD1. CDR3 length equals 14 residues. Germline CDR1 SGHKS, CDR2 YYEKEE (reference sequence). With 2 bases clipped from V and 0 bases from J, the junction kept 0 bases outside the gene matches. The chain's CDR3 is CASSLQGANYGYTF. The CDR3 DNA follows: TGTGCCAGCAGCTTACAGGGGGCTAACTATGGCTACACCTTC.

This chain links TRBV25-1 with TRBJ2-1; 12 bases map to TRBD2. Germline V gene sequence: CDR1 MGHDK, CDR2 SYGVNS. The CDR3 runs to 15 residues. Losses at the gene ends were 4 bases for V and 4 bases for J; bases not matched to a gene: 2. CDR3 region: CASSVTSGRYNEQFF. The CDR3 DNA sequence: TGTGCCAGCAGTGTAACTAGCGGGAGGTACAATGAGCAGTTCTTC. The variable domain in full, with the rest retrieved from reference TRBV25-1 and TRBJ2-1, is EADIYQTPRYLVIGTGKKITLECSQTMGHDKMYWYQQDPGMELHLIHYSYGVNSTEKGDLSSESTVSRIRTEHFPLTLESARPSHTSQYLCASSVTSGRYNEQFFGPGTRLTVL.

The CDR3 is CASSGGKVASGRGSNEQFF. The CDR3 DNA sequence: TGTGCCAGCAGTGGGGGCAAGGTGGCTAGCGGGAGGGGGAGCAATGAGCAGTTCTTC. V and J are TRBV28 and TRBJ2-1, with 12 nucleotides matching TRBD2. CDR3 length: 19 amino acids. Per germline, CDR1 MDHEN and CDR2 SYDVKM. With V trimmed by 5 bases and J by 6 bases, 17 bases remained unmatched.

This clone has more than one count but fewer than ten. The chain couples TRBV27 to TRBJ2-6; 9 nucleotides align to TRBD1. Germline trimming cut 2 bases from V and 2 bases from J; bases unmatched to any gene: 4. The CDR3 is 17 amino acids. From germline, CDR1 is MNHEY and CDR2 SMNVEV (reference sequence). The CDR3 DNA reads as TGTGCCAGCAGTTTACGGGGGGACAGGGCTGGGGCCAACGTCCTGACTTTC. Translated: CASSLRGDRAGANVLTF.